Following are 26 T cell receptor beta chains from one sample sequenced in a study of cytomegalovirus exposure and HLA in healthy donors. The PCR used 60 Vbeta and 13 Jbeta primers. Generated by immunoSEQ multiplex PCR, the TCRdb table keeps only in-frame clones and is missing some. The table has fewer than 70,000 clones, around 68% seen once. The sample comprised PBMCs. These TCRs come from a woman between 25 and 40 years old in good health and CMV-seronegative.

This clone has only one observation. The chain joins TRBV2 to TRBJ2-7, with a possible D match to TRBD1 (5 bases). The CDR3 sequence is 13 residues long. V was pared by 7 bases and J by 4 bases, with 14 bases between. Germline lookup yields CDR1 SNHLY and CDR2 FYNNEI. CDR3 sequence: CASTKGRLYEQYF. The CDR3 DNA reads TGTGCCAGCACCAAGGGGCGACTGTACGAGCAGTACTTC.

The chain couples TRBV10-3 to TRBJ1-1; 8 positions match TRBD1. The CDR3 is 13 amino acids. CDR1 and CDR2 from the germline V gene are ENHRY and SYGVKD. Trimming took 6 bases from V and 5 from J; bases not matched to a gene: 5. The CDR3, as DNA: TGTGCCATCAGCTGGGACAGGACAACTGAAGCTTTCTTT. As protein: CAISWDRTTEAFF.

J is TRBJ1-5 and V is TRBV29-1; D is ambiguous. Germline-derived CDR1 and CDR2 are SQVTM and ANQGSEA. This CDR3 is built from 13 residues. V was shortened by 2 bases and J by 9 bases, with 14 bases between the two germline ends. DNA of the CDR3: TGCAGCGTTGAAAACGGCGACCGGGGGCCCCAGCATTTT. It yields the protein CSVENGDRGPQHF.

CDR3 protein: CASSTAAGYEQYF. In DNA, the CDR3 is TGTGCCAGCAGTACAGCGGCAGGCTACGAGCAGTACTTC. J is TRBJ2-7 and V is TRBV9, with a weak D call TRBD2 (5 bases). The germline V and J ends were trimmed by 5 bases and 3 bases, with 12 bases remaining between them. The CDR3 loop spans 13 amino acids. CDR1 and CDR2 (germline): SGDLS, YYNGEE.

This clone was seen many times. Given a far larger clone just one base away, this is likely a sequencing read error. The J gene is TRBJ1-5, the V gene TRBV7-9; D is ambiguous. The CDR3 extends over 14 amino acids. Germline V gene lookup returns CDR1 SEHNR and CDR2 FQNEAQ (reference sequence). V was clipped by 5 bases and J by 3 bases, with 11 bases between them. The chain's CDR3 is CASSPSADNQPQHF. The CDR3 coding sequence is TGTGCCAGCAGCCCATCAGCGGACAATCAGCCCCAGCATTTT.

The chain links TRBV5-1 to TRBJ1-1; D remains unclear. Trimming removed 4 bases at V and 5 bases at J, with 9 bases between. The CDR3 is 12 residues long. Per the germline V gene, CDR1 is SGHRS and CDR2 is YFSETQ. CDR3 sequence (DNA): TGCGCCAGCAGCGCAGGTGGGACTGAAGCTTTCTTT. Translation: CASSAGGTEAFF.

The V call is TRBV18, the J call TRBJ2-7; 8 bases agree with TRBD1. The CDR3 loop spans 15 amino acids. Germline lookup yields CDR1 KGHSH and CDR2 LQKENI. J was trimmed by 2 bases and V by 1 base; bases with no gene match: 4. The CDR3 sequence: CASSPRGQVTYEQYF. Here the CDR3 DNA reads TGTGCCAGCTCACCACGGGGACAGGTAACCTACGAGCAGTACTTC.

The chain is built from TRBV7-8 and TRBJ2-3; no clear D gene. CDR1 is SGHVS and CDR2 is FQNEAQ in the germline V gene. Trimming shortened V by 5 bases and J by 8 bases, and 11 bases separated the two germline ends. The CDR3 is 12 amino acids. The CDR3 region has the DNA TGTGCCAGCAGCCGGAGCGAGAGTACGCAGTATTTT. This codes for CASSRSESTQYF.

CDR3 sequence reads: CASSFTGEWVYEQYF. CDR3 bases: TGCGCCAGCAGCTTTACAGGGGAATGGGTGTACGAGCAGTACTTC. This sequence joins TRBV5-1 and TRBJ2-7; TRBD1 agrees at 7 bases. The CDR3 length is 15 residues. In germline, CDR1 is SGHRS, CDR2 YFSETQ. With 2 bases clipped from V and 4 bases from J, the junction kept 9 bases outside the gene matches. The whole variable domain, filled in from reference TRBV5-1 and TRBJ2-7, reads KAGVTQTPRYLIKTRGQQVTLSCSPISGHRSVSWYQQTPGQGLQFLFEYFSETQRNKGNFPGRFSGRQFSNSRSEMNVSTLELGDSALYLCASSFTGEWVYEQYFGPGTRLTVT.

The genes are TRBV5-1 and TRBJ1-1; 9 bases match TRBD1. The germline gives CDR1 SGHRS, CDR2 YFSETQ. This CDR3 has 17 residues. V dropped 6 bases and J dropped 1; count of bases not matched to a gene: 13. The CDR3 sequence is CASNLNPPGQGNTEAFF. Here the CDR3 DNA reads TGCGCCAGCAACCTCAATCCCCCGGGACAGGGGAACACTGAAGCTTTCTTT.

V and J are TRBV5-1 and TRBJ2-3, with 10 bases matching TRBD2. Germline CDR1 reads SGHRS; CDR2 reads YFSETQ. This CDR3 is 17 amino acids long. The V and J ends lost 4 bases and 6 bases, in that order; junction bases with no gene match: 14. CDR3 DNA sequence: TGCGCCAGCAGCCCCCGACTAGCGGGTCCTCTTTCGGATACGCAGTATTTT. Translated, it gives CASSPRLAGPLSDTQYF.

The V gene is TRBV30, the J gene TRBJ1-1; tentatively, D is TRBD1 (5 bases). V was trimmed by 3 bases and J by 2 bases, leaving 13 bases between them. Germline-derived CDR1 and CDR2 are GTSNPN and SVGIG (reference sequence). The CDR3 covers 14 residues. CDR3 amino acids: CAWRTGEVNTEAFF. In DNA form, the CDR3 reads TGTGCCTGGAGGACGGGGGAGGTAAACACTGAAGCTTTCTTT.

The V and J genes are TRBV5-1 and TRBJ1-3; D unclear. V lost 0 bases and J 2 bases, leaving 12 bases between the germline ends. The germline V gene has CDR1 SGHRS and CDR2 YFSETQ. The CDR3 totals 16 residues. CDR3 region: CASSLARGLAGNTIYF. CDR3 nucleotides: TGCGCCAGCAGCTTGGCCCGGGGTCTCGCTGGAAACACCATATATTTT.

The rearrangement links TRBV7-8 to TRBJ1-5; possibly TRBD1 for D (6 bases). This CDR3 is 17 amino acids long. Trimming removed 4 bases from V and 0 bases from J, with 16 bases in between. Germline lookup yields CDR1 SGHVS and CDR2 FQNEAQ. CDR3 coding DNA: TGTGCCAGCAGCTCGCGGACAGAGACATATAGCAATCAGCCCCAGCATTTT. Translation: CASSSRTETYSNQPQHF.

The CDR3 DNA reads TGTGCCAGCAGCGCCGCGGGGAGGGGGGTACAGTCACCCCTCCACTTT. Amino acids: CASSAAGRGVQSPLHF. The J gene is TRBJ1-6, the V gene TRBV28, with a tentative D call TRBD1 (6 bases). Germline values: CDR1 MDHEN, CDR2 SYDVKM. CDR3 length: 16 residues. Trimming removed 6 bases at V and 10 bases at J, with 22 bases between.

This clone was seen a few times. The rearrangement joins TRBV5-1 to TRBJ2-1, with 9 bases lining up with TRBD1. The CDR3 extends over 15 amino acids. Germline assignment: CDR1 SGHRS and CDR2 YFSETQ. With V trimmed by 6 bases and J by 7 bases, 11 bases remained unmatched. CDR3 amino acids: CASIKTGGLRNEQFF. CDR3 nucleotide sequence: TGCGCCAGCATAAAGACAGGGGGACTTCGGAATGAGCAGTTCTTC.

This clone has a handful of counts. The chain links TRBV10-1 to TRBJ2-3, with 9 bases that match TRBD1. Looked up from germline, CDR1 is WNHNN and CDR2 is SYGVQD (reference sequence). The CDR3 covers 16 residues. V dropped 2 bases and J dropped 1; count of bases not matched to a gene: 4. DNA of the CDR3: TGCGCCAGCAGTGAGACCGGGACAGGGCGCACAGATACGCAGTATTTT. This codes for CASSETGTGRTDTQYF.

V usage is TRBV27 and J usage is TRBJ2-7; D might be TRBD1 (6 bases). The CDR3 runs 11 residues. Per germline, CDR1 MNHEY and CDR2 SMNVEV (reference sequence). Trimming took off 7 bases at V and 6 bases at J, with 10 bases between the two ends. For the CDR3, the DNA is TGTGCCAGCAAGCGAGGGGGCGAGCAGTACTTC. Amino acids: CASKRGGEQYF.

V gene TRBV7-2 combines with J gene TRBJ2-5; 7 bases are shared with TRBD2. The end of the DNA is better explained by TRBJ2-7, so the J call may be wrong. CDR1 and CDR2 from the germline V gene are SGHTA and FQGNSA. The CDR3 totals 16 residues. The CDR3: CASSPGSGGLYYEQYF. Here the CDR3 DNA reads TGTGCCAGCAGCCCCGGCTCGGGGGGACTTTACTACGAGCAGTACTTC.

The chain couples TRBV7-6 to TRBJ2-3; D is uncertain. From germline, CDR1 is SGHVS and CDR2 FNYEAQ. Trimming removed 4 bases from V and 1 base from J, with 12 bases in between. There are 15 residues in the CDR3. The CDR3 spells CASSSPGARTDTQYF. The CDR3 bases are TGTGCCAGCAGCTCCCCGGGTGCCCGCACAGATACGCAGTATTTT.

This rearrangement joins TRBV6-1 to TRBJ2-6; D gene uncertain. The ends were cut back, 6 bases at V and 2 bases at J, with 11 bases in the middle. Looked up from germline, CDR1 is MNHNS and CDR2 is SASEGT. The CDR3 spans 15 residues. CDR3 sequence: CASSKTKAGANVLTF. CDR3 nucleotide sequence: TGTGCCAGCAGCAAAACTAAGGCTGGGGCCAACGTCCTGACTTTC.

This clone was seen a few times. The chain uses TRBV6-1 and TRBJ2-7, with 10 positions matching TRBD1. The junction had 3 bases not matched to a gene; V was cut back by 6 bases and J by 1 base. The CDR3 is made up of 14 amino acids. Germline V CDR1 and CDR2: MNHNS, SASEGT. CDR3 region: CASRPGQGSYEQYF. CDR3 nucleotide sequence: TGTGCCAGCAGACCGGGACAGGGGTCCTACGAGCAGTACTTC.

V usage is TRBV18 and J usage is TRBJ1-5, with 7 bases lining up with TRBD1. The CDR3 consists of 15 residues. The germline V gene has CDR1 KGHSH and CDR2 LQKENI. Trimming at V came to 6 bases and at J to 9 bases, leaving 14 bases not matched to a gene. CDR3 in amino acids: CASSPGTATSWPQHF. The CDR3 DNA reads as TGTGCCAGCTCGCCCGGGACAGCGACCTCTTGGCCCCAGCATTTT.

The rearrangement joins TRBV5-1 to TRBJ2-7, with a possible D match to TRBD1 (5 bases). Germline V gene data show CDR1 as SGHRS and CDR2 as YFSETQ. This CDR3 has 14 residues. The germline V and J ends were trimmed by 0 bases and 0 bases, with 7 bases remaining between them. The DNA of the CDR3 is TGCGCCAGCAGCTTGGGGGGCCTCTCCTACGAGCAGTACTTC. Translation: CASSLGGLSYEQYF.

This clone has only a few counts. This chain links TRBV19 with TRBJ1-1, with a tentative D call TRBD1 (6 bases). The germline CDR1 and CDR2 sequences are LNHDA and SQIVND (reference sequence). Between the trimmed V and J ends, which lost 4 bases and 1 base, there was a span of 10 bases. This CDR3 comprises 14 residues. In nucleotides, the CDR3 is TGTGCCAGTAGTAAAAACAGGGCGAACACTGAAGCTTTCTTT. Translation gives CASSKNRANTEAFF. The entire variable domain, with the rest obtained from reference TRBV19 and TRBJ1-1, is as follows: DGGITQSPKYLFRKEGQNVTLSCEQNLNHDAMYWYRQDPGQGLRLIYYSQIVNDFQKGDIAEGYSVSREKKESFPLTVTSAQKNPTAFYLCASSKNRANTEAFFGQGTRLTVV.

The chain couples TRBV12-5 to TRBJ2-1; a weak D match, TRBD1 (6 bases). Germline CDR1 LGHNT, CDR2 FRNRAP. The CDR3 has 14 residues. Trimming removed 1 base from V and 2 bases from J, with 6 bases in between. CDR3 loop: CASGLGGPYNEQFF. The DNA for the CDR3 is TGTGCTAGTGGTTTGGGGGGGCCCTACAATGAGCAGTTCTTC.